This T cell receptor beta chain was profiled in a study of cytomegalovirus exposure and HLA in healthy donors (dated by TCRdb to between 2016 and 2019). Concerning the study at large: In an earlier analysis of several hundred of the donors, about 260 Gb of sequence data and roughly 100 million unique TCR beta sequences from about 180 million T cells were reported. Of the 300 to 500 genotyped donors, approximately 80% were placed in the genetic ancestry cluster associated with self-reported Caucasian donors. Every discovery cohort repertoire had been produced on one sequencing platform. Five DR-DQ haplotypes were handled as single units for association and clustering, since linkage in the cohort was strong. Rather than drawing on any new phenotypic data, the later analysis identified candidate immune exposures from TCR beta sequences and the way those sequences occurred across donors. The aim of the study was to test whether cataloging public T cell receptors could identify signatures of past pathogen exposure. High-throughput TCR immunosequencing, statistical association of individual TCRs with disease status, and machine learning were combined to predict cytomegalovirus infection status. Across some 400 genotyped donors of the cohort, an average of approximately 240,000 unique TCR beta nucleotide sequences per donor were sequenced, and around 20% of those sequences were non-productive. An early release that covered some 630 HLA-typed donors contained approximately 300 gigabases of sequencing data and around 80 million unique TCR sequences. Alongside the repertoire data, information on donor age, sex, ethnicity and CMV serostatus was compiled. The T cell repertoires of some 670 subjects were profiled by immunosequencing and related to cytomegalovirus serostatus. To study patterns of TCR occurrence, a later analysis re-analyzed previously published TCR beta repertoires from around 660 donors and added high-resolution HLA genotyping. In a later genetic analysis, genome-wide SNP genotypes for about 55% of the roughly 700 donors were used, and that subset was treated as a discovery cohort. An earlier analysis of around 580 of the donors used high-throughput TCR beta sequencing to judge whether each TCR beta V gene segment behaved as functional or pseudogenic. The number of typed donors differed by locus: about 629-630 for A, B, C, DRB1 and DQB1; 522 for DQA1; roughly 600 for DPA1; and roughly 450 for DPB1. Along with the approximately 650-subject first cohort, a separate validation cohort of over 90 different subjects was used. Both class I and class II loci were covered by HLA typing, at four-digit resolution.

Turning to this clone: The antigen it recognizes is unknown.

In total, just over 650 healthy bone marrow donors made up the cohort. At the time of sampling, all cohort members were nominally healthy, though unrecorded immune exposures were likely present. The donor was CMV seropositive and was included in the group of 250 to 350 seropositive cohort members. A peripheral blood sample was provided by each donor, and peripheral blood mononuclear cells were used for TCR beta sequencing. Genomic DNA extraction from the blood cell samples was performed with the Qiagen DNeasy Blood Extraction Kit. Libraries were built with the immunoSEQ multiplex PCR assay. For the multiplex PCR, a mixture combining 60 forward primers for TCR Vbeta segments and 13 reverse primers for TCR Jbeta segments was used. The CDR3 region of rearranged TCR beta genes was amplified from genomic DNA by a multiplex PCR assay. Amplified TCR beta libraries were sequenced as 87-base-pair reads on the Illumina HiSeq System. The authors processed their data as follows. A later analysis tallied tens of millions of unique TCR beta chains across the 666 repertoires, and around 10 million of those chains were shared by two or more donors. A nearest-neighbor algorithm error-corrected the raw reads and collapsed the reads into unique sequences, merging closely related sequences to remove PCR and sequencing errors. To assign V, D and J gene segments, CDR3 sequences were aligned to IMGT reference sequences. For a sequence to be retained, a match of at least six nucleotides was required to both a V gene segment and a J gene segment. A rearrangement counted as productive if the CDR3 had no stop codons and remained in frame with V and J, and every other rearrangement counted as non-productive. Following IMGT convention, CDR3 was defined as the stretch from the second conserved V-encoded cysteine to the conserved J-encoded phenylalanine. In an earlier analysis of approximately 590 of the donors, sequences lacking an unambiguous match to a single V gene segment were excluded. In an earlier analysis of approximately 500 of the donors, a V segment was called functional when productive rearrangements were above 56.7%, and segregating when the standard deviation between donors exceeded 5%. A statistical classification framework was built to diagnose cytomegalovirus status from the catalog of TCR beta chain sequences. In a later analysis, TCR nucleotide sequences were compared against IMGT/GENE-DB human TR gene sequences so that V and J genes could be assigned. Using the TCRdist pipeline, a later analysis assigned CDR3 sequences along with most-parsimonious VDJ recombination scenarios. In a later analysis, each TCR beta chain was defined by its CDR3 amino acid sequence together with its V-gene family, and reads without a unique V-gene family were excluded. As a way to deal with suspected cross-contamination and a sequencing artifact, a later analysis dropped 450 to 700 nucleotide sequences that were highly shared and had low generation probability. For each public chain, a later analysis derived a clonal expansion index from normalized ranks of inferred template counts within each repertoire. Generation probabilities in a later analysis came from a VDJ recombination model fitted to out-of-frame rearrangements, and those results were checked against IGoR. In a later analysis, hypergeometric tests were used to score TCR-TCR, TCR-HLA and TCR-CMV co-occurrence, with a repertoire-size bias correction applied to TCR pairs. To estimate false discovery rates, a later analysis permuted the HLA or CMV assignments 20 times. A later analysis grouped co-occurring TCRs with DBSCAN, adding TCRdist sequence similarity when clustering within HLA-allele-positive subsets. For co-occurrence clustering, repertoires with fewer than 30,000 or more than 120,000 public chains were excluded, along with four or five repertoires with anomalous nucleotide sharing. TCRdb took this table from immuneACCESS and kept in-frame rearrangements with V and J called. Such tables lack part of the clones; where checked against another copy, unresolved V genes explain under half of the gap, and the rest is unexplained. V, J and clone size are taken as reported in that table, and D and trimming were inferred from the DNA itself. The table held for this sample gives about 200,000 clones. Of the sample, about 1% falls within the top ten clones.

Study-wide conclusions, independent of this receptor: Because counts were too low, about 17 rarely observed V segments, including chromosome 9 orphons, were excluded from the earlier analysis of roughly 580 of the donors. The presence/absence analyses assumed that sequencing depth was roughly uniform across donors, and that assumption may not be true. According to a later analysis, most CMV-associated TCR beta chains appeared to be HLA-restricted, and the HLA associations seemed to be driven largely by CMV exposure. A later genetic analysis associated a missense DCLRE1C variant with V-gene and J-gene trimming of TCR beta chains, and an independent cohort replicated the association. Several of the top co-occurrence clusters appeared to be linked to parvovirus B19, influenza, CMV and Epstein-Barr virus, according to a later analysis. Only TCR beta chains were sequenced in this cohort, and the absence of alpha or paired-chain data limited detectable features. The study listed 164 TCR beta chains as associated with cytomegalovirus. A further reported finding was that TCR beta sequences accurately predicted the HLA-A and HLA-B alleles for most subjects in the first cohort. Most TCR sequences were observed very rarely across donors, whereas some public TCRs were present in many individuals. Compared with the roughly 670-donor mean, donors in an Asian-associated ancestry cluster had fewer N-insertions in productive TCRs, according to a later genetic analysis. Compared with equally common non-associated chains, HLA-associated TCR beta chains in a later analysis were more clonally expanded and had lower generation probabilities. Linkage disequilibrium might explain the correlated functional status among segregating V segments, but an unknown experimental factor could not be ruled out. Because the 87-base-pair reads could not distinguish some IMGT-functional V segments, including TRBV6-2 and TRBV6-3, those segments were excluded. When HLA alleles, especially DR and DQ, strongly co-occurred, TCR associations were difficult to assign to individual alleles. At a false discovery rate of 0.05, a later analysis linked about 17,000 TCR beta sequences to specific HLA alleles. The authors suggested that the approach could potentially be extended to other disease states and immunological phenotypes. In a later analysis, the rate of TCR association differed among HLA loci, with DRB1 alleles having the most associated TCRs and HLA-C alleles having the fewest. The classifier was reported to diagnose cytomegalovirus status with high specificity and sensitivity in both the original cohort and the validation cohort. Immune exposure information for the cohort was limited to CMV serostatus. In an earlier analysis of about 600 of the donors, most TCR beta V segments appeared in productive rearrangements about 87% or about 30% of the time, broadly matching IMGT annotations. Because HLA typing was unavailable for some donors at each locus, only the typed subset was used in association tests. In vitro tests confirmed that three of the cytomegalovirus-associated TCR beta chains recognize cytomegalovirus antigens. The sequencing pipeline was judged likely to have produced a cluster of highly shared sequence variants as a technical artifact.

From the germline V gene, CDR1 is KGHSH and CDR2 is LQKENI. At the junction V is shortened by 1 base and J by 5 bases, with 11 bases in between. Taken from cysteine to phenylalanine, the CDR3 has 15 residues. Only CDR3 DNA remains: 45 bases, in frame from the first base. The sequenced material came from PBMCs. The chain is assembled from TRBV18 and TRBJ1-4; TRBD1 is possibly the D segment (6 matching bases). The clonotype originates from a woman under 40 in good health and CMV-seropositive. The CDR3 region has the sequence CASSPLNGQNEKLFF. The DNA sequence is TGTGCCAGCTCACCACTAAACGGACAGAATGAAAAACTGTTTTTT.